This TCR beta chain was observed in a study of shared clonotypes between healthy human individuals. Study as a whole: CD4 naive and memory got three plates each, CD8 naive two, CD8 memory one. Overall study results and limits: Between a handful of donors, naive CD4 clonotypes were shared at a level of about 5.3%.

To note about this clone: The antigen is not known.

Here immunoSEQ multiplex PCR was the method, and the copy in TCRdb shows in-frame clones only, minus some. This table holds around 2.5 million clones, 80% to 95% found once. The CDR3 is 15 residues long. V was trimmed by 5 bases and J by 5 bases, leaving 16 bases between them. In germline, CDR1 is LNHDA, CDR2 SQIVND (reference sequence). The sequence derives from a man aged 18 to 35 in good health. Some clones in this sample may be carry-over from other donors' samples. The gene calls are TRBV19 and TRBJ2-1, with D unresolved. The specimen sequenced was naive CD4+ T cells from PBMCs. Subset defined: CD45RA+ positively selected. CDR3 coding DNA: TGTGCCAGTAGTCTGTATCCTCCGGGCGACAATGAGCAGTTCTTC. Translated: CASSLYPPGDNEQFF.